This T cell receptor (beta chain) was sequenced during a study of blood T cell repertoires in COVID-19. Turning to the study itself: COVID-19 samples, acute and convalescent, were from the United States, Italy and Spain. PBMCs, B-cell-depleted T cells, or T cells were the source of the cDNA or gDNA that made up the material.

Source study methods: Nucleated cell number was recorded as an estimate derived from reference gene primer amplification. TCRdb's table, derived via immunoSEQ multiplex PCR, lists solely in-frame clones and lacks some. V and J calls and clone size are those listed in that table; D and trimming were worked out from the DNA. In the table there are just over 200,000 clones, 80% of which are singletons. Germline-derived CDR1 and CDR2 are KGHDR and SFDVKD. The trim removed 5 bases at V and 0 bases at J, leaving 3 bases unmatched. The CDR3 contains 15 residues. Input material: peripheral blood. The TCR comes from a woman aged 70-85 years with acute or convalescent COVID-19. The J gene is TRBJ2-7, the V gene TRBV24-1; 10 nucleotides line up with TRBD2. DNA for the CDR3: TGTGCCACCAGTGCCATAGCGGGAGGCTCCTACGAGCAGTACTTC. Amino acid sequence: CATSAIAGGSYEQYF.